These 15 T cell receptor beta chains came from one sample sequenced in a study of long-term antiretroviral therapy in people with HIV. Sequencing used immunoSEQ v3.0 at survey level. The assay was immunoSEQ multiplex PCR, and TCRdb's table has in-frame clones only and misses some. Of around 30,000 clones detected, around 90% appear once; the ten largest clones hold under 15%. The sample consisted of unsorted PBMCs, taken 1.1 years after starting antiretroviral therapy. The receptors come from a man aged 18 to 35 with HIV.

This sequence joins TRBV5-1 and TRBJ2-3; 8 positions match TRBD2. This CDR3 has 16 residues. The V gene end was trimmed by 0 bases and the J gene end by 6 bases; junction bases not matched to a gene: 9. CDR1 is SGHRS and CDR2 is YFSETQ in the germline V gene. The CDR3 nucleotides read TGCGCCAGCAGCTTGGAGCTAGCGGGTGGAGCGGATACGCAGTATTTT. The encoded protein is CASSLELAGGADTQYF.

This clone is a singleton in its sample. The sample holds other DNA sequences that translate to the same CDR3. This chain joins TRBV7-2 and TRBJ1-1, with 9 bases lining up with TRBD1. V lost 4 bases, J lost 4 bases, and 4 bases stayed unmatched. CDR1 SGHTA and CDR2 FQGNSA come from the germline V gene. The length of the CDR3 is 14 residues. The CDR3 is CASSSRQGGTEAFF. The CDR3 nucleotides are TGTGCCAGCAGCTCAAGACAGGGGGGCACTGAAGCTTTCTTT.

V gene TRBV6-1 combines with J gene TRBJ1-5; D possibly corresponds to TRBD1 (5 bases). V lost 2 bases, J lost 6 bases, and 11 bases lay in between. The CDR3 totals 14 residues. Per germline, CDR1 MNHNS and CDR2 SASEGT. CDR3 residues: CASSEFRVSQPQHF. CDR3 in DNA: TGTGCCAGCAGTGAATTCAGGGTGTCTCAGCCCCAGCATTTT.

This clone occurred a few times. This chain joins TRBV6-1 and TRBJ1-5; D not resolved. The germline CDR1 and CDR2 sequences are MNHNS and SASEGT. Trimming cost V 3 bases and J 6 bases, with 9 bases left between them. CDR3 length: 13 residues. This chain's CDR3 is CASSEFSGQPQHF. In DNA form, the CDR3 reads TGTGCCAGCAGTGAGTTTAGCGGTCAGCCCCAGCATTTT.

With respect to this clone: Other DNA sequences in this specimen translate into the identical CDR3. The rearrangement uses TRBV18 and TRBJ1-1, with D possibly TRBD1 on 5 matching bases. The CDR3 has 18 residues. The germline V and J ends were trimmed by 2 bases and 0 bases, with 19 bases remaining between them. CDR1 and CDR2 from the germline V gene are KGHSH and LQKENI. In DNA form, the CDR3 reads TGTGCCAGCTCACCAAGTAATTTAATAGGCAGGGTGAACACTGAAGCTTTCTTT. Translation gives CASSPSNLIGRVNTEAFF.

V is TRBV5-1 and J is TRBJ2-7, with D hard to call. The V gene lost 0 bases and the J gene lost 8 bases, with 6 bases spanning the gap. The CDR3 loop spans 11 amino acids. CDR1 and CDR2 (germline): SGHRS, YFSETQ. As DNA, the CDR3 is TGCGCCAGCAGCTTGGAAGGGAAGCAGTACTTC. This sequence encodes CASSLEGKQYF.

The chain joins TRBV27 to TRBJ2-7; weak D call: TRBD1 (5 bases). The germline gives CDR1 MNHEY, CDR2 SMNVEV (reference sequence). V shed 3 bases and J shed 3 bases, with 9 bases lying between them. The CDR3 covers 13 residues. The CDR3 DNA reads as TGTGCCAGCAGTTTGACAGAGTACTACGAGCAGTACTTC. It translates to CASSLTEYYEQYF.

The chain links TRBV13 to TRBJ2-5; D is undetermined. Germline lookup yields CDR1 PRHDT and CDR2 FYEKMQ (reference sequence). The CDR3 consists of 12 residues. The ends were cut back, 8 bases at V and 4 bases at J, with 11 bases in the middle. Here the CDR3 DNA reads TGTGCCAGCCAGGAGCGAGGAGAGACCCAGTACTTC. Translating it yields CASQERGETQYF.

J is TRBJ1-5 and V is TRBV30; D is uncertain. The CDR3 extends over 17 amino acids. The germline V gene has CDR1 GTSNPN and CDR2 SVGIG (reference sequence). Trimming removed 3 bases at V and 6 bases at J, with 24 bases between. The CDR3 nucleotides are TGTGCCTGGAGCGAGACCTTTAGGACGGCTTATGGTCAGCCCCAGCATTTT. The encoded protein is CAWSETFRTAYGQPQHF.

This clone was seen a few times. V gene TRBV30 combines with J gene TRBJ1-5; D might be TRBD1 (6 bases). Trimming stripped 5 bases from V and 7 bases from J, with 15 bases between. Germline CDR1 is GTSNPN and CDR2 is SVGIG (reference sequence). The CDR3 covers 13 residues. This CDR3 reads CAWSGDGGQPQHF. In DNA form, the CDR3 reads TGTGCCTGGTCAGGGGATGGTGGACAGCCCCAGCATTTT.

The chain combines TRBV14 with TRBJ2-2; no firm D call. V was trimmed by 4 bases and J by 4 bases, leaving 10 bases between them. The CDR3 sequence is 14 residues long. Germline values: CDR1 SGHDN, CDR2 FVKESK. DNA of the CDR3: TGTGCCAGCAGCCCTTGGGGTACCACCGGGGAGCTGTTTTTT. Residues: CASSPWGTTGELFF.

The rearrangement links TRBV18 to TRBJ2-7, with unresolved D. CDR1 and CDR2 from the germline V gene are KGHSH and LQKENI. V lost 5 bases to trimming and J lost 3 bases, with 11 bases between them. The CDR3 length is 13 residues. Here the CDR3 DNA reads TGTGCCAGCTCAATCGGGCAGGACTACGAGCAGTACTTC. This gives the protein CASSIGQDYEQYF.

This clone was picked up a small number of times. The gene calls are TRBV19 and TRBJ2-7; 9 bases agree with TRBD1. The CDR3 has 14 amino acids. The J segment lost 2 bases and the V segment lost 5 bases, leaving 4 bases of the junction unmatched. Germline values: CDR1 LNHDA, CDR2 SQIVND (reference sequence). CDR3 amino acids: CASSPWTGAYEQYF. The CDR3 nucleotides are TGTGCCAGTAGTCCCTGGACAGGGGCCTACGAGCAGTACTTC.

The rearrangement links TRBV5-6 to TRBJ2-7; D may be TRBD1 or TRBD2 (5 bases each). V was shortened by 4 bases and J by 4 bases, with 18 bases between the two germline ends. Germline V gene data show CDR1 as SGHDT and CDR2 as YYEEEE. The CDR3 is made up of 15 amino acids. DNA for the CDR3: TGTGCCAGCAGCACTTATTTTGGGGACGGGTACGAGCAGTACTTC. The encoded protein is CASSTYFGDGYEQYF.

This clone has a single count. V gene TRBV5-4 combines with J gene TRBJ1-1; D is ambiguous. Germline values: CDR1 SGHNT, CDR2 YYREEE (reference sequence). The CDR3 is 13 amino acids. V was trimmed by 2 bases and J by 3 bases, leaving 8 bases between them. The CDR3 spells CASSLIADTEAFF. CDR3 bases: TGTGCCAGCAGCTTAATAGCGGACACTGAAGCTTTCTTT. The full variable domain, with the rest looked up from reference TRBV5-4 and TRBJ1-1, is ETGVTQSPTHLIKTRGQQVTLRCSSQSGHNTVSWYQQALGQGPQFIFQYYREEENGRGNFPPRFSGLQFPNYSSELNVNALELDDSALYLCASSLIADTEAFFGQGTRLTVV.